The source of this T cell receptor beta chain is a study of lymphopenia after photon versus proton radiotherapy. Notes on this clone: Its matching antigen is unknown.

Study-level findings and limits: Survival link was tested only in deceased patients; proton benefit remains a possibility. Relative stability marked proton patients; photon patients lost diversity and naive cells. In patients who died, overall survival fell as post-nadir TCR diversity dropped more. Post-nadir diversity loss with photons came from oligoclonal expansion, particularly CD8+ Temra cells.

Method: immunoSEQ multiplex PCR; TCRdb's copy keeps in-frame clones and lacks some. The sample contains over 50,000 clones, approximately 83% of which appear only once. Trimming stripped 0 bases from V and 4 bases from J, with 19 bases between. From germline, CDR1 is KGHSH and CDR2 LQKENI. The CDR3 runs 19 residues. This clonotype originated in a man aged 35 to 55 with gastric cancer. V and J are TRBV18 and TRBJ2-6; D remains ambiguous. The specimen comprised peripheral blood, sampled from a patient treated with photon-based radiotherapy. This chain's CDR3 is CASSPPGQVGFSGANVLTF. The CDR3 DNA sequence: TGTGCCAGCTCACCACCAGGCCAGGTGGGCTTCTCCGGGGCCAACGTCCTGACTTTC.